The subject of this entry is one T cell receptor beta chain. The target antigen is unknown. The read comes to an end 3 residues before the CDR3 does, leaving the germline J gene to fill in the end. Germline V gene lookup returns CDR1 LNHDA and CDR2 SQIVND (reference sequence). The CDR3 is made up of 15 amino acids. These data come from a study of T cells in women clearing cervical HPV infection. Study background: Control women cleared a single incident HPV16 infection within 12 months.

TCR beta CDR3 amplified by multiplex PCR from approximately 1,200 ng genomic DNA. Sequencing was performed with immunoSEQ multiplex PCR; in TCRdb, only in-frame clones are kept and a portion is missing. Its table records tens of thousands of clones. General observations from the study: Controls had more TRBV6-7 (0.16%) than cases (about 0.11%). Repertoire richness, not evenness, was significantly elevated in CIN3+ cases versus controls.

The V gene is TRBV19, the J gene TRBJ2-4, with 12 bases identical to TRBD2. The receptor was isolated from a woman between 18 and 70 years old with a cervical HPV16 infection that either progressed to CIN3+ or cleared (not recorded which). The specimen was blood buffy coat. The CDR3 DNA, read in part, is TGTGCCAGTAGTATCTTTCTCACTAGCGGGGGGAGT. It specifies CASSIFLTSGGS. The entire CDR3 protein reads CASSIFLTSGGSQYF.